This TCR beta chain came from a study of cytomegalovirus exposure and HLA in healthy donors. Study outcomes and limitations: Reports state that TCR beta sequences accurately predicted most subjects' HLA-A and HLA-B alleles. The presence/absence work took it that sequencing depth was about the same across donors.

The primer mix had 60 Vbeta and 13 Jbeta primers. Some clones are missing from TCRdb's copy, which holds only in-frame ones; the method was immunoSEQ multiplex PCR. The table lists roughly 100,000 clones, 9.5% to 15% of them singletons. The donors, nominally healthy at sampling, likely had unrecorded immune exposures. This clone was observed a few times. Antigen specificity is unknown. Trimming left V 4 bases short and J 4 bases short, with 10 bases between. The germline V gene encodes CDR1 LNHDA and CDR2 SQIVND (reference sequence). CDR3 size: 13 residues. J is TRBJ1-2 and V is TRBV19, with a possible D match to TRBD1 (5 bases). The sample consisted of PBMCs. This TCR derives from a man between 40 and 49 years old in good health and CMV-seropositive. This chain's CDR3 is CASSTDSPYGYTF. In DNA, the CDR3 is TGTGCCAGTAGTACCGACAGCCCCTATGGCTACACCTTC.